This T cell receptor (beta chain) was captured by sequencing in a study of T cell responses to AZD1222 COVID-19 vaccine (dated by TCRdb to the early 2020s). In terms of the full investigation: Because spike-specific TCR depth and breadth did not differ between the two schedules, AZD1222 recipients who got a second dose at roughly 4 weeks were pooled with those who got a second dose at roughly 12 weeks. TCR sequencing was performed for about 240 trial participants, of whom about 210 were given two doses of AZD1222 and around 26 were given two doses of MenACWY control vaccine. Trial participants were enrolled by age into subgroups of 18-55, 56-69 and 70-plus years, and roughly 150, 30 and 60 TCR-sequenced participants, respectively, were included in these subgroups. On the study overall, not on this receptor specifically: Vaccine-associated CD4 TCRs spanned the whole spike protein, with dominant responses in regions 160-218 and 743-854. In the small 56-69-year group, the increase in depth fell short of significance, most likely because of low power. Because no day 14 peak-response samples were available, repertoires were characterized only after the peak T cell response. Epitopes outside the regions mutated in the B.1.351 and B.1.1.7 variants were reportedly recognized by nearly half of the unique spike-specific TCRs. Participants were mostly white British, with more females than males. The authors suggested clonal diversity may have been underestimated. Conclusions about previously exposed vaccinees are limited because only 6 or 7 AZD1222 recipients were SARS-CoV-2 seropositive at baseline. A significant rise in spike-specific TCR breadth and depth was observed after two AZD1222 doses relative to day 0 and relative to MenACWY recipients.

Remarks on this clone: Its antigen is currently not known. No per-base quality is available; no much larger clone lies one base away.

The CDR3 has 15 amino acids, counting the end cysteine and phenylalanine. Only the CDR3 part of the read is kept: 45 bases, read in frame from the first base. V trim: 5 bases; J trim: 0 bases; unmatched bases: 4. Taken from the germline V gene, the CDR1 and CDR2 loops are SGHAT and FQNNGV. Taken with the paper, the label for time point translates to: baseline before first vaccination. Vaccinee samples were obtained from the UK trials COV001 and COV002, which included a single-blind randomized controlled phase 2/3 trial of AZD1222 (ChAdOx1 nCoV-19) in healthy adults. For TCRbeta chain sequencing, PBMC samples were collected from trial participants at day 0 and at day 28 after the second dose. The CDR3 regions of human TCRbeta chains were analyzed by immunosequencing. Processing in the source paper ran as follows. Repertoire TCRs were checked for matches against a reference library of SARS-CoV-2-specific TCRs that had been generated using the MIRA antigen-specificity platform. Breadth meant the fraction of unique TCRs that were SARS-CoV-2-associated, whereas depth meant the fraction of total T cells that were SARS-CoV-2-associated. Each spike-specific TCR was assigned to its reactive spike region and to a CD4 or CD8 class using the MIRA data. Log10-transformed breadth and depth values were compared by one-way ANOVA with Sidak's multiple comparisons tests. TCRdb holds this immuneACCESS table with in-frame rearrangements only. Some clones are missing; in checked studies, unresolved V genes explain under half, and the rest has no known cause. D and trimming come from the DNA, and the V and J calls and clone size come from that table. The sample table lists under 80,000 clones, approximately 89% of them with a count of one. About 20% of the sample rests with the top ten.

The chain is assembled from TRBV11-2 and TRBJ1-3; TRBD1 agrees with 7 junctional bases. The TCR was taken from an adult in good health. Sequencing used peripheral blood, obtained on day 0 of AZD1222 vaccination. The DNA sequence is TGTGCCAGCAGCCTCGGGACAGTCTCTGGAAACACCATATATTTT. This translates into CASSLGTVSGNTIYF.